The entry that follows covers one T cell receptor (beta chain) sequence. Here immunoSEQ multiplex PCR was the method, and the copy in TCRdb shows in-frame clones only, minus some. The table has 150,000 to 200,000 clones, around 80% seen once. V lost 5 bases to trimming and J lost 4 bases, with 5 bases between them. Germline loops: CDR1 MNHEY, CDR2 SMNVEV (reference sequence). CDR3 length: 11 amino acids. This sample stems from a study of blood T cell repertoires in COVID-19. The rearrangement links TRBV27 to TRBJ1-2, with D unclear. The sample taken for sequencing was PBMCs or T cells enriched from blood (not recorded which). The TCR originated in a woman aged 50 to 60 with acute COVID-19. For the CDR3, the DNA is TGTGCCAGCAGTGAGGGCTATGGCTACACCTTC. Protein: CASSEGYGYTF.